This T cell receptor (beta chain) comes out of a study of blood T cell repertoires in COVID-19. Across the study: Collection of acute and convalescent COVID-19 samples took place in the United States, Italy and Spain. PBMCs, B-cell-depleted T cells, or T cells were the source of the cDNA or gDNA that made up the material.

TCRdb's copy holds only in-frame clones and misses some; the assay was immunoSEQ multiplex PCR. The repertoire consists of about 190,000 clones, with 78% occurring once and the leading ten covering 15% to 20%. The CDR3 covers 16 residues. CDR1 is GTSNPN and CDR2 is SVGIG in the germline V gene (reference sequence). The V end lost 4 bases, the J end lost 7 bases, and 20 bases lay between the germline ends. There are a few counts of this clone. Participants spanned ages roughly 18 to 95 years and resided in 20 to 30 US areas. Two negative PCRs, clearance, or symptom resolution were required of recovered Cohort 3 donors.

The genes are TRBV30 and TRBJ1-6; D may be TRBD1 (5 bases). This clonotype was obtained from a woman aged 50 to 60 who had recovered from COVID-19. Sequences were obtained from PBMCs or T cells enriched from blood (not recorded which). CDR3 loop: CAWNPPGRDGNSPLHF. Written as DNA, the CDR3 is TGTGCCTGGAACCCGCCCGGGAGGGACGGGAATTCACCCCTCCACTTT.